The next 23 T cell receptor beta chains were all read from a single sample in a study of CD8 T cells in Susac syndrome. After extraction with the RNeasy kit, about 0.5 to 1 ug of the RNA was reverse transcribed using random hexamers. MiXCR, run by TCRdb on the immunoSEQ multiplex PCR reads, gives a single entry per CDR3 protein. Seen here are 140,000 to 150,000 distinct CDR3 sequences, roughly 95% observed once, and the top ten hold about 0.11%. The specimen sequenced was CD4+ T cells from PBMCs. These receptors were collected from a human donor with multiple sclerosis.

The V and J genes are TRBV5-1 and TRBJ2-3; 7 nucleotides align to TRBD1. CDR1 and CDR2 (germline): SGHRS, YFSETQ. This CDR3 is 14 amino acids long. V shed 9 bases and J 6 bases; nucleotides not matched to a gene: 13. This CDR3 reads CATSTGEVSDTQYF. The CDR3 DNA follows: TGCGCCACCTCAACAGGGGAAGTTTCGGATACGCAGTATTTT.

The chain joins TRBV20-1 to TRBJ1-2; D is uncertain. This CDR3 spans 12 amino acids. V dropped 0 bases and J dropped 5 bases, with 7 bases sitting between them. From germline, CDR1 is DFQATT and CDR2 SNEGSKA (reference sequence). CDR3 nucleotides: TGCAGTGCTAGAGATTTGGCATATGGCTACACCTTC. As protein: CSARDLAYGYTF.

V is TRBV20-1 and J is TRBJ2-7; 8 bases line up with TRBD1. The CDR3 has 16 residues. The V segment lost 3 bases and the J segment 7 bases; nucleotides outside the gene matches: 17. Germline CDR1 and CDR2: DFQATT and SNEGSKA (reference sequence). CDR3 residues: CSASSAGGLFRGEQYF. The CDR3 bases are TGCAGTGCTAGTTCGGCAGGGGGCCTCTTCAGGGGGGAGCAGTACTTC.

The chain recombines TRBV7-3 with TRBJ2-7; D might be TRBD1 (6 bases). This CDR3 is 13 amino acids long. In germline, CDR1 is SGHTA, CDR2 FQGTGA. Trimming stripped 5 bases from V and 3 bases from J, with 11 bases between. The CDR3: CASSAGAIYEQYF. CDR3 sequence (DNA): TGTGCCAGCAGCGCAGGGGCGATCTACGAGCAGTACTTC.

This clonotype was detected once. This chain uses TRBV9 with TRBJ1-1; D remains unclear. V shed 0 bases and J shed 3 bases, with 15 bases lying between them. This CDR3 is built from 16 residues. The germline CDR1 and CDR2 sequences are SGDLS and YYNGEE. The CDR3 loop is CASSVDPGREYTEAFF. DNA for the CDR3: TGTGCCAGCAGCGTAGATCCAGGAAGGGAGTACACTGAAGCTTTCTTT.

This clonotype has just one count. The chain combines TRBV25-1 with TRBJ2-7; D might be TRBD2 (6 bases). This CDR3 has 15 amino acids. With 2 bases removed from V and 0 bases from J, the gap between germline ends came to 11 bases. From germline, CDR1 is MGHDK and CDR2 SYGVNS. The CDR3 DNA follows: TGTGCCAGCAGTGAAACGGGAGCTGCCTCCTACGAGCAGTACTTC. Its protein is CASSETGAASYEQYF.

This clonotype was seen once. V and J are TRBV24-1 and TRBJ1-5; no clear D gene. The length of the CDR3 is 15 residues. Germline lookup yields CDR1 KGHDR and CDR2 SFDVKD. V dropped 3 bases and J dropped 0 bases, with 8 bases sitting between them. The CDR3 is CATSDRPDSNQPQHF. In nucleotides, the CDR3 is TGTGCCACCAGTGATCGACCGGATAGCAATCAGCCCCAGCATTTT.

This sequence joins TRBV3-1 and TRBJ2-1, with TRBD2 matching over 14 bases. Germline V CDR1 and CDR2: LGHDT, YNNKEL (reference sequence). The junction had 8 bases not matched to a gene; V was cut back by 2 bases and J by 8 bases. The CDR3 is 17 amino acids. The CDR3 is CASSQRGGLAGGDEQFF. DNA of the CDR3: TGTGCCAGCAGCCAAAGGGGAGGACTAGCGGGAGGCGATGAGCAGTTCTTC.

The genes are TRBV4-1 and TRBJ2-7; D might be TRBD2 (5 bases). Deletions cut 4 bases from V and 5 bases from J, with 15 bases between. The germline CDR1 and CDR2 sequences are MGHRA and YSYEKL. The CDR3 runs 14 residues. CDR3 residues: CASSLRGSGDEQYF. Written as DNA, the CDR3 is TGCGCCAGCAGCCTTCGGGGTAGTGGGGACGAGCAGTACTTC.

V usage is TRBV2 and J usage is TRBJ2-3; D uncertain. This CDR3 has 11 amino acids. Germline values: CDR1 SNHLY, CDR2 FYNNEI. V lost 0 bases and J lost 8, with 3 bases in between. The CDR3 is CASSEALTQYF. DNA of the CDR3: TGTGCCAGCAGTGAAGCGCTTACGCAGTATTTT.

This chain uses TRBV20-1 with TRBJ1-2; D is possibly TRBD1 (5 bases). The germline CDR1 and CDR2 sequences are DFQATT and SNEGSKA (reference sequence). V lost 3 bases to trimming and J lost 4 bases, with 18 bases between them. The CDR3 has 15 amino acids. The CDR3 here is CSARTGQGTGYGYTF. The DNA for the CDR3 is TGCAGTGCTAGGACCGGGCAGGGTACTGGCTATGGCTACACCTTC.

The rearrangement links TRBV27 to TRBJ1-2; D is possibly TRBD1 (5 bases). This CDR3 region has 15 residues. V lost 8 bases and J 3 bases, leaving 19 bases between the germline ends. The germline V gene encodes CDR1 MNHEY and CDR2 SMNVEV (reference sequence). CDR3 DNA: TGTGCCAGCTCGAGGTGGGGACTGATCGACTATGGCTACACCTTC. This codes for CASSRWGLIDYGYTF.

V and J are TRBV29-1 and TRBJ2-5, with a possible D match to TRBD2 (6 bases). Germline CDR1 is SQVTM and CDR2 is ANQGSEA. The CDR3 covers 12 residues. The V and J ends lost 6 bases and 7 bases respectively, with 15 bases between them. CDR3 amino acids: CSVGTYSGTQYF. The DNA of the CDR3 is TGCAGCGTCGGGACTTATTCGGGGACCCAGTACTTC.

This chain joins TRBV12-3 or TRBV12-4 and TRBJ1-2; 7 bases are shared with TRBD1. CDR3 length: 16 residues. With 6 bases clipped from V and 4 bases from J, the junction kept 14 bases outside the gene matches. The CDR3 DNA reads TGTGCCAGCAGGAAAAAACGCCCGGGACAGCCCTATGGCTACACCTTC. Protein sequence: CASRKKRPGQPYGYTF.

This clonotype was seen a single time. The chain recombines TRBV24-1 with TRBJ2-7, with D possibly called TRBD1 or TRBD2 (5 bases each). V lost 9 bases to trimming and J lost 2 bases, with 16 bases between them. Looked up from germline, CDR1 is KGHDR and CDR2 is SFDVKD. The CDR3 is 14 residues long. CDR3 sequence (DNA): TGTGCCACCGCTCCCGGGACGGTCCCCTACGAGCAGTACTTC. This translates into CATAPGTVPYEQYF.

The chain carries TRBV18 and TRBJ1-1; D unresolved. Trimming pared 3 bases from V and 4 bases from J, leaving 15 bases between. Germline CDR1 and CDR2: KGHSH and LQKENI. The CDR3 runs 15 residues. The CDR3 DNA reads as TGTGCCAGCTCACCCAACGCGGGCCGGGGCACTGAAGCTTTCTTT. Its protein is CASSPNAGRGTEAFF.

The chain is built from TRBV2 and TRBJ1-6, with a tentative D call TRBD1 (5 bases). This CDR3 contains 12 residues. The germline V gene has CDR1 SNHLY and CDR2 FYNNEI. V shed 7 bases and J shed 10 bases, with 11 bases lying between them. In DNA, the CDR3 is TGTGCCAGCACCCAGGGAAAATCACCCCTCCACTTT. As protein: CASTQGKSPLHF.

This rearrangement joins TRBV20-1 to TRBJ2-5, with D perhaps assigned TRBD1 or TRBD2 (7 bases each). CDR1 DFQATT and CDR2 SNEGSKA come from the germline V gene (reference sequence). The V gene lost 6 bases and the J gene lost 4 bases, with 18 bases spanning the gap. This CDR3 contains 14 residues. The CDR3 DNA follows: TGCAGTGCCCCTGGGGAGGGGGCCACAGAGACCCAGTACTTC. Its translation is CSAPGEGATETQYF.

The chain uses TRBV12-3 or TRBV12-4 and TRBJ2-4; no firm D call. The CDR3 runs to 12 residues. V lost 4 bases to trimming and J lost 6 bases, with 7 bases between them. The CDR3 spells CASSSPINIQYF. In DNA, the CDR3 is TGTGCCAGCAGTTCCCCGATAAACATTCAGTACTTC.

V is TRBV12-3 or TRBV12-4 and J is TRBJ2-1; D not certain. Trimming stripped 1 base from V and 3 bases from J, with 7 bases between. This CDR3 has 14 amino acids. The DNA for the CDR3 is TGTGCCAGCAGTTTAGGGACGATCTACAATGAGCAGTTCTTC. The encoded protein is CASSLGTIYNEQFF.

The J gene is TRBJ1-2, the V gene TRBV3-1, with TRBD1 as a possible D gene (6 bases). The V and J ends lost 1 base and 8 bases respectively, with 14 bases between them. Germline values: CDR1 LGHDT, CDR2 YNNKEL (reference sequence). The CDR3 contains 14 residues. DNA of the CDR3: TGTGCCAGCAGCCAAGGGATTACAGGGACCGGCTACACCTTC. Protein: CASSQGITGTGYTF.

This clonotype was seen only once. The rearrangement links TRBV18 to TRBJ2-3, with D unresolved. V was trimmed by 6 bases and J by 0 bases, leaving 7 bases between them. The CDR3 is 13 residues long. Germline loops: CDR1 KGHSH, CDR2 LQKENI. The CDR3 coding sequence is TGTGCCAGCTCCAAATGGAGCACAGATACGCAGTATTTT. Its translation: CASSKWSTDTQYF.

This sequence joins TRBV29-1 and TRBJ2-5; 14 nucleotides line up with TRBD2. From germline, CDR1 is SQVTM and CDR2 ANQGSEA. V lost 5 bases to trimming and J lost 1 base; unmatched junction nucleotides: 9. This CDR3 is 17 amino acids long. The CDR3 sequence is CSVRERLAGGVQETQYF. The CDR3 DNA sequence: TGCAGCGTTAGGGAGCGACTAGCGGGAGGGGTCCAAGAGACCCAGTACTTC.